The 9 T cell receptor beta chains below all came from one sample that was sequenced in a study of vaccination and CD4 T cells after COVID-19. No antigen is known for these receptors. Specified treatment: approximately 11-day PBMC culture with coronavirus spike peptide pools or control peptides (ViraFEST assay). Sequencing of cultured CD4+ T cell DNA used the Oncomine TCR Beta short-read assay. Each CDR3 protein gets one entry after TCRdb re-called the PCR reads with MiXCR. Of under 20,000 distinct CDR3 sequences listed, around 52% are singletons. Sequenced: CD4+ T cells from blood, cultured in vitro. These receptors all come from a human donor who had recovered from COVID-19.

V gene TRBV15 combines with J gene TRBJ2-2, with 11 nucleotides matching TRBD2. This CDR3 is built from 15 residues. Germline V gene lookup returns CDR1 LNHNV and CDR2 YYDKDF (reference sequence). Losses at the gene ends were 4 bases for V and 5 bases for J; bases not matched to a gene: 3. Written as DNA, the CDR3 is TGTGCCACCAGCACCGGGACTAGCGGAACCGGGGAGCTGTTTTTT. Its translation: CATSTGTSGTGELFF.

V usage is TRBV5-4 and J usage is TRBJ1-6; TRBD1 might be the D (5 bases). The V end was cut by 4 bases, the J end by 5 bases, with 16 bases between. Germline-derived CDR1 and CDR2 are SGHNT and YYREEE (reference sequence). The CDR3 is made up of 16 amino acids. The CDR3 region has the DNA TGTGCCAGCAGCATGCCCCTGGGACCCGATAATTCACCCCTCCACTTT. Its translation is CASSMPLGPDNSPLHF. Based on the CDR3 plus reference TRBV5-4 and TRBJ1-6, the full variable domain is ETGVTQSPTHLIKTRGQQVTLRCSSQSGHNTVSWYQQALGQGPQFIFQYYREEENGRGNFPPRFSGLQFPNYSSELNVNALELDDSALYLCASSMPLGPDNSPLHFGNGTRLTVT.

This clonotype is a singleton in its sample. A much larger clone lies one base from this, so it may be a read error. The V and J genes are TRBV7-2 and TRBJ1-5, with D tentatively TRBD1 (6 bases). There are 15 residues in the CDR3. Germline assignment: CDR1 SGHTA and CDR2 FQGNSA. The CDR3 loop reads CASTNRESGPQPLHF. CDR3 nucleotides: TGTGCCAGCACCAACAGGGAGTCCGGGCCTCAGCCCCTGCATTTT.

This clonotype was counted a few times. The rearrangement uses TRBV2 and TRBJ2-1; 8 bases agree with TRBD1. The CDR3 totals 12 residues. Germline loops: CDR1 SNHLY, CDR2 FYNNEI. V shed 8 bases and J 6 bases; nucleotides not matched to a gene: 3. CDR3 sequence (DNA): TGTGCCAGCGGCGACAGGGGCAATGAGCAGTTCTTC. Its protein is CASGDRGNEQFF.

The chain employs TRBV6-1 and TRBJ2-7, with TRBD1 matching 8 bases. Germline V CDR1 and CDR2: MNHNS, SASEGT. This CDR3 is 15 amino acids long. V lost 6 bases, J lost 2 bases, and 9 bases stayed unmatched. CDR3 DNA: TGTGCCAGCAGACCCACTGGACAGGGTCCCTACGAGCAGTACTTC. It encodes CASRPTGQGPYEQYF.

V usage is TRBV20-1 and J usage is TRBJ1-6; D is undetermined. The CDR3 runs 12 residues. V lost 3 bases, J lost 9 bases, and 9 bases lay in between. Germline CDR1 and CDR2: DFQATT and SNEGSKA (reference sequence). CDR3 in DNA: TGCAGTGCTAGTCCCCCCAGTTCACCCCTCCACTTT. Translation: CSASPPSSPLHF.

As to this clonotype: The junction and the germline gene differ at one end; a read error may be behind it. The V and J genes are TRBV7-7 and TRBJ1-6; the match to TRBD1 covers 10 bases. The CDR3 contains 17 residues. The germline CDR1 and CDR2 sequences are SSHAT and FNYEAQ (reference sequence). The CDR3 DNA reads as TGTGCTAGCAGCGGACCCCCTCCGGGACAGGGGAATTCACCCCTCCACTTT. Protein product: CASSGPPPGQGNSPLHF.

This clonotype was picked up a small number of times. Here the CDR3 DNA reads TGTGCCAGCAGTTACTCAGGGTTCTCCTACGAGCAGTACTTC. Translating gives CASSYSGFSYEQYF. The V gene is TRBV27, the J gene TRBJ2-7; a possible D gene is TRBD1 (5 bases). Germline V gene lookup returns CDR1 MNHEY and CDR2 SMNVEV (reference sequence). Trimming took off 4 bases at V and 0 bases at J, with 10 bases between the two ends. The CDR3 totals 14 residues.

This clonotype was seen only a few times. The chain has TRBV15 and TRBJ1-5; D gene uncertain. Germline V gene data show CDR1 as LNHNV and CDR2 as YYDKDF (reference sequence). Trimming took 0 bases from V and 7 from J, leaving 7 bases between them. This CDR3 contains 13 residues. Here the CDR3 reads CATSRDRGQPQHF. The CDR3 DNA reads as TGTGCCACCAGCAGAGATCGGGGACAGCCCCAGCATTTT.